The table lists the clone carrying this T cell receptor (beta chain) with many counts. Antigen: not known. This sample stems from a study of T-cell memory formation after mild COVID-19. Study at large: TCR clustering was largely donor specific. Points from the study as a whole: CD4+ clones that contracted lay mainly in CM and EM; CD8+ ones lay in EMRA. Whether second-wave clones peaking at day 37 were SARS-CoV-2 specific went unconfirmed.

V was shortened by 5 bases and J by 0 bases, with 10 bases between the two germline ends. Per germline, CDR1 SGHTA and CDR2 FQGNSA. The CDR3 totals 15 residues. 5'RACE, which relied on constant-segment primers, yielded TCR alpha and TCR beta cDNA libraries carrying sample barcodes and UMIs. MiXCR, run by TCRdb on the 5' RACE reads, gives a single entry per CDR3 protein. The sample has about 29,000 distinct CDR3 sequences, 15% to 20% seen once; the top ten hold roughly 1.3%. Sequencing input: PBMCs or a T cell subset sorted from them (not recorded which). This clonotype was obtained from an adult who had mild COVID-19 (a few samples of this study predate the infection). Cell type and time point are not known. This sequence joins TRBV7-2 and TRBJ1-4, with TRBD1 as a possible D gene (5 bases). The DNA for the CDR3 is TGTGCCAGCAGCCCCATCAGGGCAACTAATGAAAAACTGTTTTTT. Translating it yields CASSPIRATNEKLFF.